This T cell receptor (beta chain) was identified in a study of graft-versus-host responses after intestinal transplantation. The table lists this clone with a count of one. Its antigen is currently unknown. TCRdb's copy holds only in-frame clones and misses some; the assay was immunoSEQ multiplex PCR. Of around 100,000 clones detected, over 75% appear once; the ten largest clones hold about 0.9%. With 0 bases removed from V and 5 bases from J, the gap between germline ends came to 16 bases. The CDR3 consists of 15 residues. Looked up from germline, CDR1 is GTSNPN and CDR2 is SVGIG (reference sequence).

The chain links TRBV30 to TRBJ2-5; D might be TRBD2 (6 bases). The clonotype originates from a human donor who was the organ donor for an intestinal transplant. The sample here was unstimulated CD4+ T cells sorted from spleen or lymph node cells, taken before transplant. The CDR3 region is CAWSVDKQGLETQYF. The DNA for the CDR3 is TGTGCCTGGAGTGTTGACAAGCAGGGACTCGAGACCCAGTACTTC.